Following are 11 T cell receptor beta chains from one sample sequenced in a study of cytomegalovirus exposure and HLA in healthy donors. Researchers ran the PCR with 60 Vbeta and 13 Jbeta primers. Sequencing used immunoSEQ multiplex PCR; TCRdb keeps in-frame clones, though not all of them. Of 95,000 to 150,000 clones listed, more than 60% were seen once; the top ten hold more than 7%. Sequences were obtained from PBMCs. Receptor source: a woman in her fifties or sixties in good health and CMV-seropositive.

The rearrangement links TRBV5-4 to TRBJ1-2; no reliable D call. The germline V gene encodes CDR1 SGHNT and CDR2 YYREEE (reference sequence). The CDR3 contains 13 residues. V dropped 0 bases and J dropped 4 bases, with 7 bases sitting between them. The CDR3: CASSLEGGYGYTF. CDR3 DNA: TGTGCCAGCAGCTTGGAGGGAGGCTATGGCTACACCTTC.

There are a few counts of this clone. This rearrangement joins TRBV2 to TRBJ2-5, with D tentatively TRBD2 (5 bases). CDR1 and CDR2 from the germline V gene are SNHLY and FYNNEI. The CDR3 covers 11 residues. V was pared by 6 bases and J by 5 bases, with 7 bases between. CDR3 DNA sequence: TGTGCCAGCAGATGGGAGGAGACCCAGTACTTC. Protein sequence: CASRWEETQYF. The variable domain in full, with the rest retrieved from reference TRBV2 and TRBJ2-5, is EPEVTQTPSHQVTQMGQEVILRCVPISNHLYFYWYRQILGQKVEFLVSFYNNEISEKSEIFDDQFSVERPDGSNFTLKIRSTKLEDSAMYFCASRWEETQYFGPGTRLLVL.

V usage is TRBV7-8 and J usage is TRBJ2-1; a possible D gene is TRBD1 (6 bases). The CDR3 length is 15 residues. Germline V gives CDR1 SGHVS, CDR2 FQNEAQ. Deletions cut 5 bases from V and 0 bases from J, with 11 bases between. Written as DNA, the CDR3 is TGTGCCAGCAGCCAGGGGTCAAACTCCTACAATGAGCAGTTCTTC. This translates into CASSQGSNSYNEQFF.

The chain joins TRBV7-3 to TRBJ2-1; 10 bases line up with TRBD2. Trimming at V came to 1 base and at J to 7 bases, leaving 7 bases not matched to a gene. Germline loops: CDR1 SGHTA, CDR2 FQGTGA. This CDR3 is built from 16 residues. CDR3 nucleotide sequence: TGTGCCAGCAGCTTAATGAGCGGGGGGGCCATTAATGAGCAGTTCTTC. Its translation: CASSLMSGGAINEQFF.

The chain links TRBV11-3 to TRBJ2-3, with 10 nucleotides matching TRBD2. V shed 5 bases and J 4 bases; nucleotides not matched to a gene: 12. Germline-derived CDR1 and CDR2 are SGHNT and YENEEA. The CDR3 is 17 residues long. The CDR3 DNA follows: TGTGCCAGCAGCCACGCTCTAGCGGGAGATGGATCAGATACGCAGTATTTT. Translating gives CASSHALAGDGSDTQYF.

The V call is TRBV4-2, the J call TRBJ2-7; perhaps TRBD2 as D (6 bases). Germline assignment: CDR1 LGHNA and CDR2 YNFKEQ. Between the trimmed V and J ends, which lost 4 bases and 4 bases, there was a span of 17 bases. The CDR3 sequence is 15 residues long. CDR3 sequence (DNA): TGTGCCAGCAGCCCTAAGTTCGTGGGGGGTTACGAGCAGTACTTC. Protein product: CASSPKFVGGYEQYF.

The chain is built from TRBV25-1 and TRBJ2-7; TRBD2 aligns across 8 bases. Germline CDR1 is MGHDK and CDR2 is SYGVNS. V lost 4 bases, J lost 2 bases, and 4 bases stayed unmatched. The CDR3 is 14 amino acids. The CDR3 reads CASSGTSGPYEQYF. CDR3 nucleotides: TGTGCCAGCAGTGGAACTAGCGGCCCCTACGAGCAGTACTTC.

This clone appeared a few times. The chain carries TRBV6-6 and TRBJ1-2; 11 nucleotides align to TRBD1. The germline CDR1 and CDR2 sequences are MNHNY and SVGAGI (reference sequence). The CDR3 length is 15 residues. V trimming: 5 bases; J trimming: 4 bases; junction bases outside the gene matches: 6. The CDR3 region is CASSEDRGLSYGYTF. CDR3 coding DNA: TGTGCCAGCAGTGAGGACAGGGGGCTAAGCTATGGCTACACCTTC.

CDR3 coding DNA: TGTGCCAGCAGTTTTAGCGGGGGGATCTACGAGCAGTACTTC. This translates into CASSFSGGIYEQYF. V is TRBV27 and J is TRBJ2-7; 10 positions match TRBD2. This CDR3 spans 14 amino acids. V gave up 3 bases and J gave up 3 bases; unmatched junction bases: 2. The germline gives CDR1 MNHEY, CDR2 SMNVEV (reference sequence).

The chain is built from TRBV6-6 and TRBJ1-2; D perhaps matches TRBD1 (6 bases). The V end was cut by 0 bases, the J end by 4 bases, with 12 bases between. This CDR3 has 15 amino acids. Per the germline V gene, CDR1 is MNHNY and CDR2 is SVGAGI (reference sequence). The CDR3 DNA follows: TGTGCCAGCAGTTACTCTTCAGGGGCTCCCTATGGCTACACCTTC. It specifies CASSYSSGAPYGYTF.

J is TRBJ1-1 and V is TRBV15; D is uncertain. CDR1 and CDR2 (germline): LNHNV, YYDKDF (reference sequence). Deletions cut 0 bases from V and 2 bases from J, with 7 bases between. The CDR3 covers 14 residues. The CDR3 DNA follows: TGTGCCACCAGCAGAGATGGGAGAAACACTGAAGCTTTCTTT. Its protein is CATSRDGRNTEAFF.